This entry lists 8 T cell receptor beta chains sequenced from one sample in a study of blood T cell repertoires in COVID-19. Sequencing used immunoSEQ multiplex PCR; TCRdb keeps in-frame clones, though not all of them. The table lists some 210,000 clones, about 87% of them singletons. The material sequenced was PBMCs or T cells enriched from blood (not recorded which). These TCRs come from a man between 18 and 35 years old with acute COVID-19.

The chain combines TRBV4-2 with TRBJ2-7; 13 nucleotides match TRBD2. With V trimmed by 1 base and J by 3 bases, 6 bases remained unmatched. The germline CDR1 and CDR2 sequences are LGHNA and YNFKEQ. The CDR3 is 17 amino acids. CDR3 loop: CASSQVGLAGKNYEQYF. The CDR3 bases are TGTGCCAGCAGCCAAGTGGGACTAGCGGGGAAAAACTACGAGCAGTACTTC.

CDR3 residues: CASSQDPGQGSYEQYF. CDR3 nucleotide sequence: TGCGCCAGCAGCCAAGATCCAGGACAGGGGTCTTACGAGCAGTACTTC. V is TRBV4-3 and J is TRBJ2-7; 9 nucleotides agree with TRBD1. Germline trimming cut 0 bases from V and 4 bases from J; bases unmatched to any gene: 7. Germline-derived CDR1 and CDR2 are LGHNA and YSLEER. This CDR3 has 16 amino acids.

This clone was recorded a few times. The V call is TRBV7-2, the J call TRBJ2-7; D is ambiguous. The CDR3 totals 13 residues. Germline-derived CDR1 and CDR2 are SGHTA and FQGNSA. Trimming cost V 8 bases and J 0 bases, with 11 bases left between them. CDR3 nucleotides: TGTGCCAGCGCAGATTGGAGCTCCTACGAGCAGTACTTC. This sequence encodes CASADWSSYEQYF.

This clone was picked up a small number of times. This rearrangement joins TRBV3-1 (or the pseudogene TRBV3-2) to TRBJ1-1; weak D call: TRBD1 (6 bases). This CDR3 comprises 14 residues. CDR1 is LGHDT, CDR2 YNNKEL, per germline (reference sequence). V dropped 4 bases and J dropped 2 bases, with 11 bases sitting between them. Here the CDR3 reads CASSPMTGNTEAFF. CDR3 DNA: TGTGCCAGCAGCCCGATGACAGGCAACACTGAAGCTTTCTTT.

This clone has a single count. The genes are TRBV28 and TRBJ2-7; D uncertain. Trimming took 7 bases from V and 4 from J, leaving 11 bases between them. CDR1 is MDHEN, CDR2 SYDVKM, per germline. CDR3 length: 12 amino acids. The CDR3 DNA follows: TGTGCCAGCACCTCAGGCCGGTACGAGCAGTACTTC. Amino acids: CASTSGRYEQYF.

This sequence joins TRBV6-4 and TRBJ2-3; 9 bases fit TRBD2. The germline V gene encodes CDR1 MRHNA and CDR2 SNTAGT. The CDR3 is 15 amino acids. Trimming took 3 bases from V and 4 from J; bases not matched to a gene: 5. For the CDR3, the DNA is TGTGCCAGCAGTGAGGCGGGAGGGCAAGCAGATACGCAGTATTTT. As protein: CASSEAGGQADTQYF.

In its sample, this clone was seen a few times. The genes are TRBV7-9 and TRBJ2-7; D might be TRBD1 (7 bases). The CDR3 runs to 16 residues. The V end was cut by 5 bases, the J end by 2 bases, with 19 bases between. CDR1 is SEHNR and CDR2 is FQNEAQ in the germline V gene (reference sequence). CDR3 loop: CASSTRQGGGPYEQYF. CDR3 nucleotide sequence: TGTGCCAGCAGCACCCGACAGGGAGGAGGCCCCTACGAGCAGTACTTC.

This clone was observed many times. The V call is TRBV28, the J call TRBJ2-4, with D possibly TRBD2 on 5 matching bases. Germline loops: CDR1 MDHEN, CDR2 SYDVKM. The CDR3 covers 13 residues. With 4 bases removed from V and 5 bases from J, the gap between germline ends came to 9 bases. In DNA form, the CDR3 reads TGTGCCAGCAGTTATGAGGGCGAAAACATTCAGTACTTC. Translation gives CASSYEGENIQYF.